The T cell receptor beta chain described here comes from a study of blood T cells in healthy people across ages. General study results and limits: Measured against age, TCR beta diversity per million T cells decreased in a roughly linear manner.

Comments on this clonotype: Its cognate antigen is unknown.

Deletions cut 6 bases from V and 4 bases from J, with 0 bases between. The CDR3 runs 8 residues. Germline V CDR1 and CDR2: GTSNPN, SVGIG (reference sequence). Using a J-beta primer mix together with a sample-barcoded 5' primer, a second PCR was run for roughly 7 to 11 cycles. From the 5' RACE reads, TCRdb called clonotypes with MiXCR, one entry per CDR3 protein. The sample has about 1.7 million distinct CDR3 sequences; 28% are singletons. The source is a woman between 25 and 40 years old in good health. Sequenced material: blood. This chain connects TRBV30 to TRBJ1-2; D remains ambiguous. The CDR3 nucleotides are TGTGCCTGCTATGGCTACACCTTC. It encodes CACYGYTF.